The 10 T cell receptor beta chains reported below all come from one sample, sequenced in a study of OX40 agonist ivuxolimab in advanced cancers. Produced via immunoSEQ multiplex PCR; TCRdb's table is partial and in-frame only. The sample records 25,000 to 30,000 clones, around three quarters being singletons. This specimen consisted of CD4+ or CD8+ T cells sorted from blood, obtained in a trial of the OX40 agonist ivuxolimab. The receptors come from an adult with an advanced solid tumor such as melanoma, head and neck, liver or kidney cancer.

This clone was recorded only once. The chain employs TRBV19 and TRBJ2-7; D might be TRBD1 or TRBD2, each matching 5 bases. Trimming cost V 6 bases and J 1 base, with 19 bases left between them. The CDR3 contains 16 residues. Germline CDR1 and CDR2: LNHDA and SQIVND (reference sequence). The CDR3 nucleotides are TGTGCCAGTAGCCCGGGACCGCGAACCTTATCCTACGAGCAGTACTTC. Translated, it gives CASSPGPRTLSYEQYF.

CDR3 protein: CASSTWGTGQETQYF. The DNA for the CDR3 is TGTGCCAGTAGTACCTGGGGCACAGGGCAAGAGACCCAGTACTTC. The chain uses TRBV19 and TRBJ2-5, with D possibly TRBD1 on 6 matching bases. V shed 4 bases and J shed 2 bases, with 14 bases lying between them. CDR3 size: 15 residues. CDR1 and CDR2 (germline): LNHDA, SQIVND (reference sequence).

The V and J genes are TRBV27 and TRBJ2-7; D tentatively reads TRBD1 or TRBD2 (5 bases each). Trimming left V 2 bases short and J 4 bases short, with 15 bases between. The CDR3 spans 15 residues. Germline V lookup: CDR1 MNHEY, CDR2 SMNVEV (reference sequence). The DNA of the CDR3 is TGTGCCAGCAGTTTAAGCTTGGGACGGACGTACGAGCAGTACTTC. Residues: CASSLSLGRTYEQYF.

The rearrangement links TRBV5-1 to TRBJ2-5; no clear D gene. The CDR3 has 11 amino acids. Looked up from germline, CDR1 is SGHRS and CDR2 is YFSETQ. Trimming cost V 3 bases and J 5 bases, with 5 bases left between them. In DNA, the CDR3 is TGCGCCAGCAGCTATGGGGAGACCCAGTACTTC. This sequence encodes CASSYGETQYF.

The chain couples TRBV6-1 to TRBJ1-2; D may be TRBD1 (5 bases). This CDR3 contains 11 residues. The germline CDR1 and CDR2 sequences are MNHNS and SASEGT. The V gene lost 7 bases and the J gene lost 6 bases, with 9 bases spanning the gap. CDR3 protein: CASTEGNGYTF. The CDR3, as DNA: TGTGCCAGCACCGAGGGGAATGGCTACACCTTC.

This clone was counted between two and nine times. J is TRBJ2-5 and V is TRBV6-1; tentatively, D is TRBD1 (7 bases). V dropped 6 bases and J dropped 2 bases, with 13 bases sitting between them. Germline CDR1 is MNHNS and CDR2 is SASEGT. This CDR3 is built from 14 residues. The CDR3 sequence: CASSRGTEQETQYF. In DNA form, the CDR3 reads TGTGCCAGCAGCCGCGGGACAGAACAAGAGACCCAGTACTTC.

This sequence joins TRBV6-6 and TRBJ1-1, with 8 bases matching TRBD1. V was clipped by 6 bases and J by 8 bases; unmatched bases: 5. This CDR3 spans 12 amino acids. Germline values: CDR1 MNHNY, CDR2 SVGAGI (reference sequence). The CDR3 bases are TGTGCCAGCAGCCTGACAGGGGCCGAAGCTTTCTTT. Residues: CASSLTGAEAFF.

This clone is medium-sized (0.01 to 0.1%) within its sample. The gene calls are TRBV5-1 and TRBJ2-3; 14 bases agree with TRBD2. The CDR3 sequence is 19 residues long. V trimming: 4 bases; J trimming: 0 bases; junction bases outside the gene matches: 10. Germline lookup yields CDR1 SGHRS and CDR2 YFSETQ. CDR3: CASSPGLAGVITSTDTQYF. CDR3 coding DNA: TGCGCCAGCAGCCCGGGACTAGCGGGGGTTATCACTAGCACAGATACGCAGTATTTT.

The genes are TRBV6-6 and TRBJ1-4, with 7 bases that match TRBD1. V was clipped by 6 bases and J by 5 bases; unmatched bases: 6. The CDR3 loop spans 14 amino acids. Looked up from germline, CDR1 is MNHNY and CDR2 is SVGAGI (reference sequence). CDR3 in amino acids: CASSWGQKNEKLFF. CDR3 sequence (DNA): TGTGCCAGCAGCTGGGGACAGAAGAATGAAAAACTGTTTTTT.

This clone turned up a few times. The chain combines TRBV6-5 with TRBJ1-2; 7 bases are shared with TRBD1. Germline V CDR1 and CDR2: MNHEY, SVGAGI. V lost 7 bases, J lost 3 bases, and 11 bases stayed unmatched. CDR3 length: 15 amino acids. The CDR3 DNA is TGTGCCAGCACCCTTCGGGCGGGACAGTACTATGGCTACACCTTC. It specifies CASTLRAGQYYGYTF.